The clone carrying this TCR beta chain was recorded many times. What it recognizes is unknown. Amplicons of TCR beta CDR3 were generated from genomic DNA by two-round multiplex PCR. The first PCR round targeted every TRBV and TRBJ gene with specific primers. The second PCR round used universal primers. TCRdb redid the calling of the multiplex PCR reads with MiXCR, one entry per CDR3 protein. The sample yields around 26,000 distinct CDR3 sequences, 30% seen once. These data are taken from a study of prognosis after radiotherapy for stage I lung cancer. General observations from the study: Patients who had metastases reportedly showed TRBV and TRBJ gene usage that varied from that of patients who did not.

Trimming removed 6 bases from V and 2 bases from J; junction bases left unmatched: 5. This CDR3 comprises 15 residues. The V gene's germline CDR1 is KGHDR and CDR2 SFDVKD. V gene TRBV24-1 combines with J gene TRBJ2-3; TRBD2 agrees at 9 bases. Sequenced here: PBMCs, sampled before or after stereotactic body radiation therapy (not recorded which). The clonotype comes from a donor over 45 with non-small cell lung cancer. CDR3 bases: TGTGCCACCAGTTCTAGCGGGATTTCCACAGATACGCAGTATTTT. The encoded protein is CATSSSGISTDTQYF.